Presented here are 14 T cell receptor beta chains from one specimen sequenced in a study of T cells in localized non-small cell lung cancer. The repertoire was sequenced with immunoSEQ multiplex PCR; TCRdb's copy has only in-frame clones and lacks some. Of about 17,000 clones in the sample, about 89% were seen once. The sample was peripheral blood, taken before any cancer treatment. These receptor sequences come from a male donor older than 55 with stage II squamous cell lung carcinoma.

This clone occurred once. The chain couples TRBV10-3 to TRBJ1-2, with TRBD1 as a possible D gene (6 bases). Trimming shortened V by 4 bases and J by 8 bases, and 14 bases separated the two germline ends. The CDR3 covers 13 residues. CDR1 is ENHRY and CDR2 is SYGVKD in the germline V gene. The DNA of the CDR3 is TGTGCCATCAGTGGCAACAGGGAGATCGGCTACACCTTC. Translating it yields CAISGNREIGYTF.

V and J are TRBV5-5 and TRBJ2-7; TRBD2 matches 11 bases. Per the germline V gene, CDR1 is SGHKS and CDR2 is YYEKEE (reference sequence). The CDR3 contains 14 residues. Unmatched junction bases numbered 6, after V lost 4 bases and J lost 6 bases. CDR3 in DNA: TGTGCCAGCAGCCAGACTAGCGGGGTTGGCGAGCAGTACTTC. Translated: CASSQTSGVGEQYF.

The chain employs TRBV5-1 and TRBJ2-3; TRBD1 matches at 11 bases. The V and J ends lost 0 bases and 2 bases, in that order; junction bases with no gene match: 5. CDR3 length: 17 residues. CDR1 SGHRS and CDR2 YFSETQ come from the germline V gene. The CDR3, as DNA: TGCGCCAGCAGCTTGGTGGGACAGGGGGTTGCCACAGATACGCAGTATTTT. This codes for CASSLVGQGVATDTQYF. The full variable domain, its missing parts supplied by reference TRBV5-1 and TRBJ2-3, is KAGVTQTPRYLIKTRGQQVTLSCSPISGHRSVSWYQQTPGQGLQFLFEYFSETQRNKGNFPGRFSGRQFSNSRSEMNVSTLELGDSALYLCASSLVGQGVATDTQYFGPGTRLTVL.

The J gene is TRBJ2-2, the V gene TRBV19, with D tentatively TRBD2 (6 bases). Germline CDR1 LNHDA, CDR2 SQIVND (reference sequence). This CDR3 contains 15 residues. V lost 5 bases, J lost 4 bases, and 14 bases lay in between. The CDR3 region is CASSETRLFTGELFF. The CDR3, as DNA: TGTGCCAGTAGTGAGACTAGATTGTTCACCGGGGAGCTGTTTTTT.

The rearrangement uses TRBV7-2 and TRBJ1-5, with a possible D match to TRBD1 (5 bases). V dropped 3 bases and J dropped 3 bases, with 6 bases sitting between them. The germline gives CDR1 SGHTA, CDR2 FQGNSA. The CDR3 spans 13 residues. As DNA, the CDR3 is TGTGCCAGCAGCTTGGGGCTCAATCAGCCCCAGCATTTT. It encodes CASSLGLNQPQHF. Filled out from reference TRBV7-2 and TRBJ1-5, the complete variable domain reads GAGVSQSPSNKVTEKGKDVELRCDPISGHTALYWYRQSLGQGLEFLIYFQGNSAPDKSGLPSDRFSAERTGGSVSTLTIQRTQQEDSAVYLCASSLGLNQPQHFGDGTRLSIL.

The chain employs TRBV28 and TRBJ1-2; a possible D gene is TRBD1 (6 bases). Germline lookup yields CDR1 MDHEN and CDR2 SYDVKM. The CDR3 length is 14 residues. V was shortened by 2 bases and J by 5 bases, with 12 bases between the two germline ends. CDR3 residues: CASSLGGASYGYTF. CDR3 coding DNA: TGTGCCAGCAGTTTAGGGGGGGCTTCATATGGCTACACCTTC.

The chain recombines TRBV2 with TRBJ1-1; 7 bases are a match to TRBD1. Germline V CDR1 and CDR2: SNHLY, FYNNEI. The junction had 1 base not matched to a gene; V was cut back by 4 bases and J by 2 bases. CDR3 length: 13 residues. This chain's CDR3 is CASSGQGNTEAFF. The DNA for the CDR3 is TGTGCCAGCAGTGGACAGGGAAACACTGAAGCTTTCTTT.

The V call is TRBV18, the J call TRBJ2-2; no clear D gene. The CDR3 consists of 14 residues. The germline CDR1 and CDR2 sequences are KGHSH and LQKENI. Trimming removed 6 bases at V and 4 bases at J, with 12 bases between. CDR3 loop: CASSRSRATGELFF. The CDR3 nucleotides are TGTGCCAGCTCCCGCAGCCGAGCCACCGGGGAGCTGTTTTTT.

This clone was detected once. The CDR3 is CASSELQGWNTEAFF. In DNA form, the CDR3 reads TGTGCCAGCAGTGAATTACAGGGATGGAACACTGAAGCTTTCTTT. This chain joins TRBV6-1 and TRBJ1-1, with D tentatively TRBD1 (6 bases). CDR1 is MNHNS and CDR2 is SASEGT in the germline V gene. The ends were cut back, 2 bases at V and 1 base at J, with 11 bases in the middle. The CDR3 totals 15 residues.

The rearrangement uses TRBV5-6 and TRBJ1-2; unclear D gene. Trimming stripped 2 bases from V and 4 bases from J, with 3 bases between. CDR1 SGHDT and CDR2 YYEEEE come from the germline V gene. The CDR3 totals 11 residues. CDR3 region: CASSLSYGYTF. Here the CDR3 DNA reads TGTGCCAGCAGCTTAAGCTATGGCTACACCTTC.

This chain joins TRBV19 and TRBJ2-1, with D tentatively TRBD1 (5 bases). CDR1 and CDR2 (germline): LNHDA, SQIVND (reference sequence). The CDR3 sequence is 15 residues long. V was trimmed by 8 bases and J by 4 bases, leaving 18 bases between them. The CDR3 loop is CASDKGQDRYNEQFF. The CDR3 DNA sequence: TGTGCCAGTGATAAGGGGCAGGACCGGTACAATGAGCAGTTCTTC.

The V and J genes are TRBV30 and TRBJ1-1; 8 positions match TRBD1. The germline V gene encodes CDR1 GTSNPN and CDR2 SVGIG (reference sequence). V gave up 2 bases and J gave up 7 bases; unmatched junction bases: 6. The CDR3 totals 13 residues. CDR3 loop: CAWSLQGAGEAFF. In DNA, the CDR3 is TGTGCCTGGAGTCTTCAGGGGGCCGGTGAAGCTTTCTTT.

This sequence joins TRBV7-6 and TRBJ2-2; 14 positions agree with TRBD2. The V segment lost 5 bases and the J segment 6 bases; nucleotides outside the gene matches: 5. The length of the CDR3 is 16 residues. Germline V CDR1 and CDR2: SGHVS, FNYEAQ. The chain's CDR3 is CASSTRLAGGAGELFF. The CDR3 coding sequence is TGTGCCAGCAGCACCCGACTAGCGGGAGGGGCCGGGGAGCTGTTTTTT.

For the CDR3, the DNA is TGTGCCAGTAGTCGAGACGGAACAGATACGCAGTATTTT. Amino acid sequence: CASSRDGTDTQYF. The chain combines TRBV19 with TRBJ2-3; D remains ambiguous. V lost 5 bases and J lost 3, with 9 bases in between. The CDR3 spans 13 residues. Per the germline V gene, CDR1 is LNHDA and CDR2 is SQIVND (reference sequence). Full variable domain (missing parts from reference TRBV19 and TRBJ2-3): DGGITQSPKYLFRKEGQNVTLSCEQNLNHDAMYWYRQDPGQGLRLIYYSQIVNDFQKGDIAEGYSVSREKKESFPLTVTSAQKNPTAFYLCASSRDGTDTQYFGPGTRLTVL.